Presented here are 16 T cell receptor beta chains from one specimen sequenced in a study of T cells in Graves' hyperthyroidism and ophthalmopathy. Authors of the study amplified TCR beta CDR3 regions from RNA transcripts. An initial round of RT-PCR targeting the TCR CDR3 relied on the HTBI primer set. From the multiplex PCR reads, TCRdb called clonotypes with MiXCR, one entry per CDR3 protein. The profile shows around 520,000 distinct CDR3 sequences, roughly 14% of them singletons. The source material was blood. The receptors were gathered from a woman under 30 with Graves' hyperthyroidism.

This clonotype appeared a few times. V usage is TRBV4-1 and J usage is TRBJ2-5; D is undetermined. V was clipped by 2 bases and J by 5 bases, with 18 bases between them. The CDR3 totals 16 residues. Germline CDR1 reads MGHRA; CDR2 reads YSYEKL. For the CDR3, the DNA is TGCGCCAGCAGCCAACCTTCGAAGGGTACTCGGGAGACCCAGTACTTC. This gives the protein CASSQPSKGTRETQYF.

The CDR3 reads CASSQAQLGQYNSPLHF. CDR3 bases: TGCGCCAGCAGCCAAGCTCAGCTTGGGCAGTATAATTCACCCCTCCACTTT. The J gene is TRBJ1-6, the V gene TRBV4-1, with D hard to call. Germline lookup yields CDR1 MGHRA and CDR2 YSYEKL. This CDR3 is 17 amino acids long. V lost 1 base to trimming and J lost 4 bases, with 14 bases between them.

The chain recombines TRBV6-2 or TRBV6-3 with TRBJ1-1; 7 bases match TRBD1. CDR1 is MNHEY and CDR2 is SVGEGT in the germline V gene. Losses at the gene ends were 5 bases for V and 6 bases for J; bases not matched to a gene: 12. The length of the CDR3 is 15 residues. This chain's CDR3 is CASSPASDRRPEAFF. CDR3 nucleotide sequence: TGTGCCAGCAGTCCAGCCTCGGACAGGAGACCTGAAGCTTTCTTT.

This clonotype was seen only a few times. CDR3 sequence reads: CASSPPGVPTLEAFF. In DNA, the CDR3 is TGCGCCAGCAGCCCTCCGGGGGTCCCTACCCTTGAAGCTTTCTTT. This sequence joins TRBV4-1 and TRBJ1-1, with D tentatively TRBD1 (5 bases). The CDR3 consists of 15 residues. Germline CDR1 reads MGHRA; CDR2 reads YSYEKL. Between the trimmed V and J ends, which lost 4 bases and 7 bases, there was a span of 19 bases.

This clonotype has a count of ten or more. This rearrangement joins TRBV10-3 to TRBJ2-1, with TRBD1 matching over 8 bases. CDR3 size: 17 residues. Losses at the gene ends were 0 bases for V and 4 bases for J; bases not matched to a gene: 8. Germline CDR1 ENHRY, CDR2 SYGVKD. CDR3 in amino acids: CAISESGQGLRYNEQFF. In DNA form, the CDR3 reads TGTGCCATCAGTGAGTCAGGACAGGGCCTCCGATACAATGAGCAGTTCTTC.

This clonotype was detected ten times or more. The chain joins TRBV12-3 or TRBV12-4 to TRBJ1-2; D call uncertain. CDR3 length: 12 residues. V shed 3 bases and J shed 5 bases, with 7 bases lying between them. The CDR3 protein is CASSFTGYGYTF. CDR3 in DNA: TGTGCCAGCAGTTTTACGGGGTATGGCTACACCTTC.

This clonotype was detected ten times or more. The gene calls are TRBV27 and TRBJ2-2, with TRBD1 matching over 8 bases. After removal of 5 bases from V and 5 bases from J, the junction contained 10 bases not matched to a gene. The CDR3 runs to 16 residues. In germline, CDR1 is MNHEY, CDR2 SMNVEV (reference sequence). The CDR3 here is CASSTPSQGATGELFF. The CDR3 DNA follows: TGTGCCAGCAGTACCCCCTCGCAGGGGGCTACCGGGGAGCTGTTTTTT.

This clonotype has ten or more counts. The V gene is TRBV2, the J gene TRBJ2-2, with 10 nucleotides matching TRBD2. Germline CDR1 reads SNHLY; CDR2 reads FYNNEI. V was pared by 3 bases and J by 4 bases, with 2 bases of the junction left unmatched. The CDR3 sequence is 15 residues long. CDR3 in amino acids: CASSESSGGTGELFF. CDR3 DNA sequence: TGTGCCAGCAGTGAGTCTAGCGGGGGCACCGGGGAGCTGTTTTTT.

This clonotype came up many times. The J gene is TRBJ1-2, the V gene TRBV12-3 or TRBV12-4; D ambiguous. This CDR3 comprises 15 residues. V shed 1 base and J shed 4 bases, with 13 bases lying between them. The CDR3: CASSLGLYEPYGYTF. As DNA, the CDR3 is TGTGCCAGCAGTTTAGGACTCTACGAGCCCTATGGCTACACCTTC.

This clonotype was picked up many times. V and J are TRBV5-1 and TRBJ2-7; 13 nucleotides align to TRBD2. Trimming at V came to 4 bases and at J to 7 bases, leaving 5 bases not matched to a gene. Per the germline V gene, CDR1 is SGHRS and CDR2 is YFSETQ. The CDR3 extends over 14 amino acids. The CDR3 reads CASSGGTSGIEQYF. CDR3 bases: TGCGCCAGCAGCGGCGGGACTAGCGGGATTGAGCAGTACTTC.

This clonotype was observed at least ten times. V gene TRBV6-2 or TRBV6-3 combines with J gene TRBJ2-1; the match to TRBD2 covers 10 bases. The CDR3 is made up of 14 amino acids. The germline V gene has CDR1 MNHEY and CDR2 SVGEGT. Trimming removed 6 bases from V and 8 bases from J; junction bases left unmatched: 7. As DNA, the CDR3 is TGTGCCAGCAGCCGATCTAGCGGGAGACATGAGCAGTTCTTC. Amino acid sequence: CASSRSSGRHEQFF.

This clonotype was counted many times. The chain carries TRBV5-1 and TRBJ2-1, with 10 nucleotides matching TRBD2. The CDR3 consists of 17 residues. With 5 bases clipped from V and 1 base from J, the junction kept 9 bases outside the gene matches. Looked up from germline, CDR1 is SGHRS and CDR2 is YFSETQ. The CDR3 spells CASSWGASGSSYNEQFF. The CDR3 DNA follows: TGCGCCAGCAGTTGGGGGGCTAGCGGGAGTTCCTACAATGAGCAGTTCTTC.

A note on this clonotype: The junction differs from germline at one of its ends, possibly a read error. V usage is TRBV30 and J usage is TRBJ1-4, with 7 bases lining up with TRBD1. CDR1 GTSNPN and CDR2 SVGIG come from the germline V gene (reference sequence). The CDR3 is made up of 13 amino acids. CDR3 coding DNA: TGTACCTGGTCAGGGGGAAGTAATGAAAAACTATTTTTT. Translating gives CTWSGGSNEKLFF.

This clonotype was seen at least ten times. The V call is TRBV10-2, the J call TRBJ1-1; TRBD1 matches 9 bases. J lost 4 bases, V lost 8 bases, and 5 bases had no gene match. The germline CDR1 and CDR2 sequences are WSHSY and SAAADI. The CDR3 is 13 amino acids. The chain's CDR3 is CASGGQGGTEAFF. The CDR3 DNA follows: TGCGCCAGCGGGGGACAGGGCGGCACTGAAGCTTTCTTT.

This clonotype was picked up many times. This rearrangement joins TRBV24-1 to TRBJ2-7; 8 bases match TRBD2. The length of the CDR3 is 13 residues. Looked up from germline, CDR1 is KGHDR and CDR2 is SFDVKD. With V trimmed by 7 bases and J by 5 bases, 6 bases remained unmatched. The CDR3 sequence: CATRSGSSHEQYF. The CDR3, as DNA: TGTGCCACCAGGAGCGGGAGTTCCCACGAGCAGTACTTC.

Ten or more counts support this clonotype. The chain couples TRBV6-1 to TRBJ2-1, with TRBD1 matching 8 bases. The CDR3 totals 15 residues. With V trimmed by 6 bases and J by 2 bases, 6 bases remained unmatched. CDR1 is MNHNS, CDR2 SASEGT, per germline. The CDR3 here is CASSPTGVTYNEQFF. CDR3 coding DNA: TGTGCCAGCAGCCCGACAGGGGTTACCTACAATGAGCAGTTCTTC.